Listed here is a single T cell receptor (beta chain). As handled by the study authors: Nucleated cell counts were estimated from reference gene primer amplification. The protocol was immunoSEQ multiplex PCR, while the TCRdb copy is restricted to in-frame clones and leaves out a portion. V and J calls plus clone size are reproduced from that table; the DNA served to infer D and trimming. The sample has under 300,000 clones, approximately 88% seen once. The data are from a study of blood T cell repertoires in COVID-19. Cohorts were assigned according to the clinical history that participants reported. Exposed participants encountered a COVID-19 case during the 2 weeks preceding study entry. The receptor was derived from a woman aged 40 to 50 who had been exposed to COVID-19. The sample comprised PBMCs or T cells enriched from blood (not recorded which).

CDR3 nucleotide sequence: TGTGCCAGCAGCGTAGAGGAGGTATTCAATTCACCCCTCCACTTT. Translation gives CASSVEEVFNSPLHF. The V and J genes are TRBV9 and TRBJ1-6; D gene uncertain. This CDR3 has 15 amino acids. The V gene lost 0 bases and the J gene lost 7 bases, with 11 bases spanning the gap. Germline V gene lookup returns CDR1 SGDLS and CDR2 YYNGEE.